Following are 2 T cell receptor beta chains from one sample sequenced in a study of OX40 agonist ivuxolimab in advanced cancers. The assay was immunoSEQ multiplex PCR, and TCRdb's table has in-frame clones only and misses some. The sample has around 70,000 clones, 85% seen once. This specimen consisted of CD4+ or CD8+ T cells sorted from blood, obtained in a trial of the OX40 agonist ivuxolimab. All receptors come from an adult with an advanced solid tumor such as melanoma, head and neck, liver or kidney cancer.

J is TRBJ1-4 and V is TRBV5-1, with D perhaps TRBD1 (5 bases). The CDR3 runs to 15 residues. V lost 0 bases to trimming and J lost 7 bases, with 13 bases between them. Per germline, CDR1 SGHRS and CDR2 YFSETQ. The CDR3 sequence: CASSLGQLMGEKLFF. The DNA for the CDR3 is TGCGCCAGCAGCTTGGGACAGCTGATGGGTGAAAAACTGTTTTTT.

The rearrangement joins TRBV6-5 to TRBJ2-3; D is undetermined. The ends were cut back, 1 base at V and 6 bases at J, with 2 bases in the middle. The CDR3 contains 11 residues. The germline V gene encodes CDR1 MNHEY and CDR2 SVGAGI. CDR3 sequence: CASSYLDTQYF. The CDR3 DNA reads as TGTGCCAGCAGTTACTTGGATACGCAGTATTTT.